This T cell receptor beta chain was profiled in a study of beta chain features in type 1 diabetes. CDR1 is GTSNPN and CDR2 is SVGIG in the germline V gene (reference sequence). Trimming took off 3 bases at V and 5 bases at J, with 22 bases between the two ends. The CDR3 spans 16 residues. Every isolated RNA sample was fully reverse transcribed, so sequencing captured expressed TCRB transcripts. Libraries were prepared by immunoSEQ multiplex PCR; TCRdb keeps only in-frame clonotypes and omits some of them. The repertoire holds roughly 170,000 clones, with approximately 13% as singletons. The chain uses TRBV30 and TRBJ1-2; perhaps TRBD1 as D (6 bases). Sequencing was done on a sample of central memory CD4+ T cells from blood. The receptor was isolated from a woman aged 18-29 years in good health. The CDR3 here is CAWSVPNRQVYYGYTF. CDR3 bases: TGTGCCTGGAGCGTACCGAACCGACAGGTATATTATGGCTACACCTTC.